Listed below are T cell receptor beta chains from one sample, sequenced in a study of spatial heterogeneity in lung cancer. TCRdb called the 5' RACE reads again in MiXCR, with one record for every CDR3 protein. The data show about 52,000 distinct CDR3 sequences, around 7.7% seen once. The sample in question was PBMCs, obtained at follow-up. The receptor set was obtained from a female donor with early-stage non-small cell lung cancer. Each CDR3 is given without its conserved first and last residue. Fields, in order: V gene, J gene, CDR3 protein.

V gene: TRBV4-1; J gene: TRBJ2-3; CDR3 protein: ASSQFAGAVNTDTQY
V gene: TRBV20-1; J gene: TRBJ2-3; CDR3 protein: SARDLGVYTDTQY
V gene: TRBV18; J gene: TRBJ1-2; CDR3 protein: ASSPQGQLTNYGYT
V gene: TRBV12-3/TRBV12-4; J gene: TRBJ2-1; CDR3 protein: ASSFPPEGLAGFGEQF
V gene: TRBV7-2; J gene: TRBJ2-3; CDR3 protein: ASSLGGGRTDTQY
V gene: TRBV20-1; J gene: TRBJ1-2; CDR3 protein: SARQGAGNYGYT
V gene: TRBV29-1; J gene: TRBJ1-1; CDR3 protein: SVGTAYEHTEAF
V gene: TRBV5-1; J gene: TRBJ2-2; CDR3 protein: ASSSFTSNTGELF
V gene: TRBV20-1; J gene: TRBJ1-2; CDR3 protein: SAPTGNYGYT
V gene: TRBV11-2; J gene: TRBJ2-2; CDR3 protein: ASSFGGQNTGELF
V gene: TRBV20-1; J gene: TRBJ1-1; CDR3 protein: SEKGHNTEAF
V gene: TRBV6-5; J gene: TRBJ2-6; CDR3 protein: ASLSLAGANVLT
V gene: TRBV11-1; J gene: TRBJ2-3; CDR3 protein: ASTRSLRTDTQY
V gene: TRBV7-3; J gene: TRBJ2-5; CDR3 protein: ASSSGQGGETQY
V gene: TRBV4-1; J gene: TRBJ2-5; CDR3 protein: ASSLRGVQETQY
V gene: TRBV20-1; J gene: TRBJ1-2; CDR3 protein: SAVPARGANYGYT
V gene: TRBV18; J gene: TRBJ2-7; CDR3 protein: ASSPGTKVYEQY
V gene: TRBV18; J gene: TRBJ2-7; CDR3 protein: ASSPQLLRIDSQYEQY
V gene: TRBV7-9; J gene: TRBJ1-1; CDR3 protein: ASSSFHRGRTEAF
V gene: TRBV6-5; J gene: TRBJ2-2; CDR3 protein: ASNQVGLAGENTGELF
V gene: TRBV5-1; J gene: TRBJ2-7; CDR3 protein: ASSFTDRDAYEQY
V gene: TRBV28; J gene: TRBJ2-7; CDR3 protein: ASSLFARTYEQY
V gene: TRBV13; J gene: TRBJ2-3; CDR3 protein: ASSLTGLVLRTDTQY
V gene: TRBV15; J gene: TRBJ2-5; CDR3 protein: ATSRQPLVETQY
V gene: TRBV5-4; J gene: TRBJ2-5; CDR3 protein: ASSLVGQETQY
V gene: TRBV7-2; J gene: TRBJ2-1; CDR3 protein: ASSLAGANNEQF
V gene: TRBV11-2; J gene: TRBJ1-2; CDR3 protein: ASSLGGPNYGYT
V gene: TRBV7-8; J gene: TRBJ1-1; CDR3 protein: ASSLAGDRGQNTEAF
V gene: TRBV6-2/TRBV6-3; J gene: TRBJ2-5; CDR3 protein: ASSQKETQY
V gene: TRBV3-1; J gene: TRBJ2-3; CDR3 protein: ASSPPGDTQY
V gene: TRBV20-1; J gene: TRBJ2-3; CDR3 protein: SASPQGVMGDTQY
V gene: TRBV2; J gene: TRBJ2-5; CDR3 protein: ASRSDRGEETQY
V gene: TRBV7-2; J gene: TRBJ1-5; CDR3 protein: ASSPPGVSNQPQH
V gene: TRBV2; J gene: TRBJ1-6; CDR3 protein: ASYGPNSPLH
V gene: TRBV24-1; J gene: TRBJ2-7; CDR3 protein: ATAGGDSYEQY
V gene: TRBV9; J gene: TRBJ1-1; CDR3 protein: ASSVGGEAF
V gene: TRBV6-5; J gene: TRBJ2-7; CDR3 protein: ASRTGQDYEQY
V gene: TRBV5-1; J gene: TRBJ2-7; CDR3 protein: ASSLAGMVRGYEQY
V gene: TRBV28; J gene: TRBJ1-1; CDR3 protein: ASSLSQGVAF
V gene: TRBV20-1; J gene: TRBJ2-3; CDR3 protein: SAPQAGVPDTQY
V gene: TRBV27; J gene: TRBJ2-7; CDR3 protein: ASRRDSNYEQY
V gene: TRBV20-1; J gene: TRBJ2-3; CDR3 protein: SANWGGGTDTQY
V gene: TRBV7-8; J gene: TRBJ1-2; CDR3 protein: ASSYKGRTYGYT
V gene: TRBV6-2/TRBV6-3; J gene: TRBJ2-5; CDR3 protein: ASRPLGRAGETQY
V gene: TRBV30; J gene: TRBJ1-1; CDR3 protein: AWSSPLQGLNTEAF
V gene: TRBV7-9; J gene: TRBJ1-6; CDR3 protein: ASSWGGSPLH
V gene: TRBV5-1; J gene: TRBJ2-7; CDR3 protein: ASGPNRDSPYEQY
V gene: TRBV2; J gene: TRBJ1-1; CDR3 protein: ASRGTDITEAF
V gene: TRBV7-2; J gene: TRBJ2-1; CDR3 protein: ASSFRLGTQNEQF
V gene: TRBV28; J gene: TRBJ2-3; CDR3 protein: ASLGRVFSTDTQY